The clone carrying this TCR beta chain came up a few times. The antigen remains unidentified. Germline CDR1 reads SGHTA; CDR2 reads FQGNSA. Trimming cost V 5 bases and J 3 bases; bases outside gene matches: 9. This CDR3 region has 15 residues. This entry comes from a study of T cell repertoires in cytomegalovirus infection. The wider study: Both recently identified HLA-C-restricted and well-studied HLA-B-restricted CMV epitopes were used in the study. Indications came from public TCR beta signatures; they pointed to CMV infection and to a matching HLA type. Study-level findings and limits: HLA-C-restricted CMV-specific TCR beta clonotypes were dominant in the ex vivo response. Totalled public TCR beta family frequency picked out people who carried CMV plus the relevant HLA.

MiXCR was run by TCRdb on the reads, yielding one entry per CDR3 protein. This table has more than 300,000 distinct CDR3 sequences, about 35% appearing once. The material sequenced was cultured PBMCs, taken from culture after CMV antigen stimulation. This receptor was taken from a human donor in good health (CMV status not recorded). Some clones in this sample may be carry-over from other donors' samples. This chain uses TRBV7-2 with TRBJ2-7, with 8 nucleotides matching TRBD1. CDR3 protein: CASSPSGTGNYEQYF. The CDR3 DNA reads TGTGCCAGCAGCCCGTCCGGGACAGGAAACTACGAGCAGTACTTC.